Shown below are 18 T cell receptor beta chains from a single sample sequenced in a study of cytomegalovirus exposure and HLA in healthy donors. The PCR ran on 60 Vbeta and 13 Jbeta primers. Profiling relied on immunoSEQ multiplex PCR, and the TCRdb table lists in-frame clones only, not all of them. The sample contains about 110,000 clones, approximately 80% of which appear only once. The sample consisted of PBMCs. Receptors originate from a woman aged 25 to 39 in good health and CMV-seronegative.

The CDR3: CASSELGQGGETQYF. CDR3 nucleotides: TGTGCCAGCAGTGAGCTTGGACAGGGCGGCGAGACCCAGTACTTC. The chain has TRBV27 and TRBJ2-5; 8 nucleotides agree with TRBD1. This CDR3 is 15 amino acids long. V shed 5 bases and J 5 bases; nucleotides not matched to a gene: 10. Germline V gives CDR1 MNHEY, CDR2 SMNVEV (reference sequence).

The V and J genes are TRBV19 and TRBJ2-7, with 11 bases lining up with TRBD2. V was clipped by 5 bases and J by 1 base; unmatched bases: 4. This CDR3 comprises 15 residues. Germline V gene sequence: CDR1 LNHDA, CDR2 SQIVND (reference sequence). The CDR3 loop is CASSAGLADSYEQYF. The CDR3 DNA sequence: TGTGCCAGTAGTGCGGGACTAGCGGATTCCTACGAGCAGTACTTC.

The V call is TRBV19, the J call TRBJ1-1; D may be TRBD1 (6 bases). Trimming cost V 6 bases and J 1 base, with 9 bases left between them. Germline V gene data show CDR1 as LNHDA and CDR2 as SQIVND (reference sequence). The CDR3 extends over 13 amino acids. The DNA of the CDR3 is TGTGCCAGTAGGTTCAGGGGGAACACTGAAGCTTTCTTT. It encodes CASRFRGNTEAFF.

The V gene is TRBV6-1, the J gene TRBJ2-1, with D possibly TRBD2 on 5 matching bases. V shed 5 bases and J shed 4 bases, with 12 bases lying between them. This CDR3 is built from 14 residues. Germline values: CDR1 MNHNS, CDR2 SASEGT. The CDR3 spells CASSRAGGYNEQFF. The CDR3 DNA follows: TGTGCCAGCAGTAGGGCGGGCGGATACAATGAGCAGTTCTTC.

The gene calls are TRBV6-1 and TRBJ1-5; TRBD1 matches at 9 bases. The CDR3 totals 18 residues. V was clipped by 4 bases and J by 9 bases; unmatched bases: 19. Germline lookup yields CDR1 MNHNS and CDR2 SASEGT. The CDR3 DNA is TGTGCCAGCAGTGCCAAGACCATCCCGGGACAGGGACTTTGGCCCCAGCATTTT. Translated, it gives CASSAKTIPGQGLWPQHF.

This clone was found once. The rearrangement joins TRBV10-3 to TRBJ2-2; tentative D call: TRBD2 (6 bases). V was cut by 6 bases and J by 4 bases, with 12 bases left in between. The germline V gene encodes CDR1 ENHRY and CDR2 SYGVKD. The CDR3 spans 14 residues. The CDR3 region is CAIREGLRTGELFF. The CDR3, as DNA: TGTGCCATCAGGGAGGGACTTCGCACCGGGGAGCTGTTTTTT.

The V gene is TRBV19, the J gene TRBJ2-1; 7 positions agree with TRBD1. Germline V CDR1 and CDR2: LNHDA, SQIVND (reference sequence). The CDR3 length is 14 residues. V lost 6 bases to trimming and J lost 7 bases; unmatched junction nucleotides: 9. The CDR3 bases are TGTGCCAGTAGGGCCTCGGACAGGAGAAATGAGCAGTTCTTC. This gives the protein CASRASDRRNEQFF. The full variable domain, its missing parts supplied by reference TRBV19 and TRBJ2-1, is DGGITQSPKYLFRKEGQNVTLSCEQNLNHDAMYWYRQDPGQGLRLIYYSQIVNDFQKGDIAEGYSVSREKKESFPLTVTSAQKNPTAFYLCASRASDRRNEQFFGPGTRLTVL.

This CDR3 reads CASRINSGRKRTDTQYF. The CDR3 nucleotides read TGTGCCAGCAGGATTAATAGCGGGAGAAAAAGAACAGATACGCAGTATTTT. The chain combines TRBV14 with TRBJ2-3; 9 bases fit TRBD2. The length of the CDR3 is 17 residues. Germline CDR1 reads SGHDN; CDR2 reads FVKESK. Trimming removed 6 bases from V and 3 bases from J; junction bases left unmatched: 13. The entire variable domain, with the rest obtained from reference TRBV14 and TRBJ2-3, is as follows: EAGVTQFPSHSVIEKGQTVTLRCDPISGHDNLYWYRRVMGKEIKFLLHFVKESKQDESGMPNNRFLAERTGGTYSTLKVQPAELEDSGVYFCASRINSGRKRTDTQYFGPGTRLTVL.

This chain uses TRBV4-1 with TRBJ2-5; TRBD2 matches 9 bases. Germline trimming cut 2 bases from V and 5 bases from J; bases unmatched to any gene: 6. Per germline, CDR1 MGHRA and CDR2 YSYEKL. The CDR3 is 15 amino acids. CDR3 DNA: TGCGCCAGCAGCCAACTAGGACTAGCGAGGGAGACCCAGTACTTC. It translates to CASSQLGLARETQYF.

The V and J genes are TRBV4-1 and TRBJ1-2; D may be TRBD1 (5 bases). This CDR3 spans 15 amino acids. V shed 1 base and J shed 4 bases, with 13 bases lying between them. The V gene's germline CDR1 is MGHRA and CDR2 YSYEKL. The CDR3 sequence is CASSQVGQGAYGYTF. CDR3 sequence (DNA): TGCGCCAGCAGCCAAGTAGGGCAGGGCGCCTATGGCTACACCTTC.

The genes are TRBV7-2 and TRBJ1-1, with TRBD1 identical over 9 bases. CDR1 and CDR2 (germline): SGHTA, FQGNSA. The CDR3 extends over 15 amino acids. V gave up 2 bases and J gave up 4 bases; unmatched junction bases: 5. The CDR3 DNA follows: TGTGCCAGCAGCTTAAATCGGGACAGGGCCACTGAAGCTTTCTTT. Translating it yields CASSLNRDRATEAFF.

Concerning this clone itself: In the same sample, other DNA sequences code for this CDR3. This chain links TRBV11-2 with TRBJ2-1, with TRBD1 matching over 7 bases. The junction had 4 bases not matched to a gene; V was cut back by 4 bases and J by 1 base. CDR3 size: 15 residues. CDR1 and CDR2 (germline): SGHAT, FQNNGV. The CDR3 bases are TGTGCCAGCAGCTCGTTGACAGGGTCCTACAATGAGCAGTTCTTC. This encodes CASSSLTGSYNEQFF.

V and J are TRBV14 and TRBJ2-7, with D possibly matching TRBD2 (6 bases). With 4 bases removed from V and 4 bases from J, the gap between germline ends came to 17 bases. CDR3 length: 15 amino acids. In germline, CDR1 is SGHDN, CDR2 FVKESK. The CDR3 region is CASSPQGVGRYEQYF. The CDR3 DNA reads TGTGCCAGCAGCCCACAAGGGGTGGGGAGGTACGAGCAGTACTTC.

The chain recombines TRBV28 with TRBJ2-5, with 7 bases that match TRBD1. The length of the CDR3 is 13 residues. V gave up 4 bases and J gave up 7 bases; unmatched junction bases: 6. Germline values: CDR1 MDHEN, CDR2 SYDVKM. This CDR3 reads CASSSQGVRTQYF. Written as DNA, the CDR3 is TGTGCCAGCAGTTCGCAGGGGGTTAGGACCCAGTACTTC.

The rearrangement joins TRBV7-2 to TRBJ2-2; TRBD2 might be the D (6 bases). CDR3 length: 16 amino acids. The V gene's germline CDR1 is SGHTA and CDR2 FQGNSA. The ends were cut back, 2 bases at V and 0 bases at J, with 10 bases in the middle. For the CDR3, the DNA is TGTGCCAGCAGCTTACGGGTAGCGGCGAACACCGGGGAGCTGTTTTTT. It encodes CASSLRVAANTGELFF.

V is TRBV7-9 and J is TRBJ1-2; maybe TRBD1 (6 bases). Germline CDR1 SEHNR, CDR2 FQNEAQ (reference sequence). Between the trimmed V and J ends, which lost 3 bases and 1 base, there was a span of 9 bases. CDR3 length: 14 amino acids. The CDR3 here is CASSLDSYNYGYTF. The DNA of the CDR3 is TGTGCCAGCAGCTTGGACAGCTATAACTATGGCTACACCTTC.

The rearrangement uses TRBV5-1 and TRBJ2-1; possible D gene TRBD2, 6 bases. This CDR3 region has 16 residues. The germline V gene has CDR1 SGHRS and CDR2 YFSETQ. V dropped 0 bases and J dropped 0 bases, with 10 bases sitting between them. CDR3 nucleotides: TGCGCCAGCAGCTTGGCATCCGGGAGCTCCTACAATGAGCAGTTCTTC. It translates to CASSLASGSSYNEQFF.

This clone was counted only a few times. The chain carries TRBV2 and TRBJ2-3, with D uncertain. The V end was cut by 8 bases, the J end by 10 bases, with 16 bases between. The CDR3 consists of 12 residues. The germline V gene encodes CDR1 SNHLY and CDR2 FYNNEI. The CDR3 loop reads CASDVRLLAQYF. In DNA form, the CDR3 reads TGTGCCAGCGACGTAAGACTCCTCGCGCAGTATTTT.